The rows below give T cell receptor beta chains drawn from one sample of a study of cytomegalovirus exposure and HLA in healthy donors. The protocol was immunoSEQ multiplex PCR, while the TCRdb copy is restricted to in-frame clones and leaves out a portion. The data hold some 150,000 clones, with 70% to 80% observed a single time. Sample: PBMCs. These receptors were taken from a middle-aged man in good health and CMV-seronegative. Each CDR3 is given with its conserved first and last residue. A D gene is named only where the DNA matches it firmly. Size values are once, few and many counts, or a class for expanded clones, and some rows have none.

clone_size: NA
j_call: TRBJ1-1
cdr3_length: 13
v_call: TRBV19
d_call: NA
cdr3_nt: TGTGCCAGTTCCCTCGGGGGGGCGTCTGAAGCTTTCTTT
cdr3_aa: CASSLGGASEAFF

clone_size: few
j_call: TRBJ1-4
cdr3_length: 11
v_call: TRBV12-2
d_call: NA
cdr3_nt: TGTGCAAGTCGCTTGCCTTCAGAACTGTTTTTT
cdr3_aa: CASRLPSELFF

clone_size: NA
j_call: TRBJ1-4
cdr3_length: 18
v_call: TRBV7-9
d_call: TRBD1
cdr3_nt: TGTGCCAGCAGCACTCGGGACAGGGGGGCCGCAACTAATGAAAAACTGTTTTTT
cdr3_aa: CASSTRDRGAATNEKLFF

clone_size: many
j_call: TRBJ2-1
cdr3_length: 14
v_call: TRBV7-9
d_call: NA
cdr3_nt: TGTGCCAGCAGCTTAGGACCATCGGAGAATGAGCAGTTCTTC
cdr3_aa: CASSLGPSENEQFF

clone_size: NA
j_call: TRBJ2-7
cdr3_length: 15
v_call: TRBV11-2
d_call: NA
cdr3_nt: TGTGCCAGCAGCTTAACCCAGGTAGGGGAAGTCGAGCAGTACTTC
cdr3_aa: CASSLTQVGEVEQYF

clone_size: NA
j_call: TRBJ1-6
cdr3_length: 15
v_call: TRBV6-5
d_call: TRBD1
cdr3_nt: TGTGCCAGCAGTTGGGACAGCTCCTATAATTCACCCCTCCACTTT
cdr3_aa: CASSWDSSYNSPLHF

clone_size: NA
j_call: TRBJ2-5
cdr3_length: 13
v_call: TRBV30
d_call: NA
cdr3_nt: TGTGCCTGGAGTTCAGGCCACGGCGAGACCCAGTACTTC
cdr3_aa: CAWSSGHGETQYF

clone_size: few
j_call: TRBJ1-5
cdr3_length: 15
v_call: TRBV6-1
d_call: TRBD1
cdr3_nt: TGTGCCAGCAGTGCCCTGGGGACAGGGAGTCAGCCCCAGCATTTT
cdr3_aa: CASSALGTGSQPQHF

clone_size: few
j_call: TRBJ2-7
cdr3_length: 12
v_call: TRBV2
d_call: TRBD1
cdr3_nt: TGTGCCAGCAGTCCAAGACAGGGAAGGCAGTACTTC
cdr3_aa: CASSPRQGRQYF

clone_size: NA
j_call: TRBJ2-7
cdr3_length: 15
v_call: TRBV13
d_call: TRBD1
cdr3_nt: TGTGCCAGCAGTTCCTCCGGGACAGGGTCCTACGAGCAGTACTTC
cdr3_aa: CASSSSGTGSYEQYF

clone_size: NA
j_call: TRBJ2-5
cdr3_length: 17
v_call: TRBV4-1
d_call: NA
cdr3_nt: TGCGCCAGCAGCCAAGAACACCCACAGGTGTACCAAGAGACCCAGTACTTC
cdr3_aa: CASSQEHPQVYQETQYF

clone_size: NA
j_call: TRBJ1-4
cdr3_length: 15
v_call: TRBV7-8
d_call: NA
cdr3_nt: TGTGCCAGCAGCTTACTGCGTCCAGGGCGTGAAAAACTGTTTTTT
cdr3_aa: CASSLLRPGREKLFF

clone_size: few
j_call: TRBJ2-7
cdr3_length: 14
v_call: TRBV2
d_call: NA
cdr3_nt: TGTGCCAGCAGTGAAACCAGGGTAAGGCGCGAGCAGTACTTC
cdr3_aa: CASSETRVRREQYF

clone_size: NA
j_call: TRBJ1-5
cdr3_length: 14
v_call: TRBV29-1
d_call: NA
cdr3_nt: TGCAGCGTTGTTTTGGGAGATAGCAATCAGCCCCAGCATTTT
cdr3_aa: CSVVLGDSNQPQHF

clone_size: NA
j_call: TRBJ2-3
cdr3_length: 15
v_call: TRBV7-2
d_call: NA
cdr3_nt: TGTGCCAGCAGCCACGCTGGGGGCAACACAGATACGCAGTATTTT
cdr3_aa: CASSHAGGNTDTQYF

clone_size: few
j_call: TRBJ1-1
cdr3_length: 13
v_call: TRBV5-4
d_call: TRBD1
cdr3_nt: TGTGCCAGCAGCCGGGACAGTTACGCTGAAGCTTTCTTT
cdr3_aa: CASSRDSYAEAFF

clone_size: NA
j_call: TRBJ2-5
cdr3_length: 12
v_call: TRBV15
d_call: NA
cdr3_nt: TGTGCCACCAGCAGAGGGAGAGAGACCCAGTACTTC
cdr3_aa: CATSRGRETQYF

clone_size: few
j_call: TRBJ1-1
cdr3_length: 14
v_call: TRBV2
d_call: TRBD1
cdr3_nt: TGTGCCAGCAGTGTGACAGGGGTGGGCACTGAAGCTTTCTTT
cdr3_aa: CASSVTGVGTEAFF

clone_size: NA
j_call: TRBJ2-3
cdr3_length: 18
v_call: TRBV5-1
d_call: TRBD2
cdr3_nt: TGCGCCAGCAGCTTGGGACTAGCGGGGGGGAAACGCACAGATACGCAGTATTTT
cdr3_aa: CASSLGLAGGKRTDTQYF

clone_size: NA
j_call: TRBJ2-3
cdr3_length: 16
v_call: TRBV10-3
d_call: TRBD2
cdr3_nt: TGTGCCATCAGTGAGCGGGCGGGGGGTAGCACAGATACGCAGTATTTT
cdr3_aa: CAISERAGGSTDTQYF

clone_size: NA
j_call: TRBJ2-5
cdr3_length: 13
v_call: TRBV29-1
d_call: TRBD1
cdr3_nt: TGCAGCGGGACGACAGGGGGCGGAGAGACCCAGTACTTC
cdr3_aa: CSGTTGGGETQYF

clone_size: NA
j_call: TRBJ2-7
cdr3_length: 12
v_call: TRBV2
d_call: NA
cdr3_nt: TGTGCCAGCAGTGTTACAGGGAGCGAGCAGTACTTC
cdr3_aa: CASSVTGSEQYF

clone_size: NA
j_call: TRBJ1-6
cdr3_length: 16
v_call: TRBV4-3
d_call: NA
cdr3_nt: TGCGCCAGCAGCCAAGACGTTCAGGGAGGCGGTTCACCCCTCCACTTT
cdr3_aa: CASSQDVQGGGSPLHF

clone_size: once
j_call: TRBJ1-2
cdr3_length: 14
v_call: TRBV5-4
d_call: TRBD1
cdr3_nt: TGTGCCAGCAGCTTTGACAGGGGGAGCGGACACTACACCTTC
cdr3_aa: CASSFDRGSGHYTF

clone_size: NA
j_call: TRBJ1-1
cdr3_length: 14
v_call: TRBV6-6
d_call: NA
cdr3_nt: TGTGCCAGCAGTTACGAGGGAATGAACACTGAAGCTTTCTTT
cdr3_aa: CASSYEGMNTEAFF

clone_size: NA
j_call: TRBJ2-7
cdr3_length: 17
v_call: TRBV19
d_call: TRBD1
cdr3_nt: TGTGCCAGTAGTATTTCCAGGGGGCTACAAGGAGCCTACGAGCAGTACTTC
cdr3_aa: CASSISRGLQGAYEQYF

clone_size: NA
j_call: TRBJ1-4
cdr3_length: 14
v_call: TRBV14
d_call: NA
cdr3_nt: TGTGCCAGCAGCCAAGAAGGGGTAGGCGAAAAACTGTTTTTT
cdr3_aa: CASSQEGVGEKLFF

clone_size: NA
j_call: TRBJ2-7
cdr3_length: 12
v_call: TRBV9
d_call: NA
cdr3_nt: TGTGCCAGCAGTCGAGGAGAAGACGAGCAGTACTTC
cdr3_aa: CASSRGEDEQYF

clone_size: once
j_call: TRBJ2-7
cdr3_length: 13
v_call: TRBV29-1
d_call: NA
cdr3_nt: TGCAGCGTTGGGGGGCCGAGCTCCTACGAGCAGTACTTC
cdr3_aa: CSVGGPSSYEQYF

clone_size: NA
j_call: TRBJ2-7
cdr3_length: 13
v_call: TRBV5-1
d_call: TRBD1
cdr3_nt: TGCGCCAGCAGCCGGGACAGCCTCTACGAGCAGTACTTC
cdr3_aa: CASSRDSLYEQYF

clone_size: once
j_call: TRBJ1-1
cdr3_length: 15
v_call: TRBV27
d_call: NA
cdr3_nt: TGTGCCAGCAGTTCCGGGGTCAACATGAACACTGAAGCTTTCTTT
cdr3_aa: CASSSGVNMNTEAFF

clone_size: NA
j_call: TRBJ1-2
cdr3_length: 17
v_call: TRBV5-4
d_call: TRBD1
cdr3_nt: TGTGCCAGCAGCTCCCGGGGCAGGGGGCAATCTAACTATGGCTACACCTTC
cdr3_aa: CASSSRGRGQSNYGYTF

clone_size: once
j_call: TRBJ2-5
cdr3_length: 15
v_call: TRBV4-1
d_call: TRBD1
cdr3_nt: TGCGCCAGCAGCCACCCGGGACAGGGTCTAGAGACCCAGTACTTC
cdr3_aa: CASSHPGQGLETQYF

clone_size: NA
j_call: TRBJ2-5
cdr3_length: 15
v_call: TRBV5-6
d_call: TRBD2
cdr3_nt: TGTGCCAGCAGAAGGTCTAGCGGGGCTCAGGAGACCCAGTACTTC
cdr3_aa: CASRRSSGAQETQYF

clone_size: NA
j_call: TRBJ2-7
cdr3_length: 16
v_call: TRBV11-2
d_call: NA
cdr3_nt: TGTGCCAGCAGCATGCAATGGGCCAGGGGCGGCTACGAGCAGTACTTC
cdr3_aa: CASSMQWARGGYEQYF

clone_size: NA
j_call: TRBJ1-1
cdr3_length: 15
v_call: TRBV7-9
d_call: TRBD1
cdr3_nt: TGTGCCAGCAGCCGAGCCGACAGGGGGAACACTGAAGCTTTCTTT
cdr3_aa: CASSRADRGNTEAFF

clone_size: NA
j_call: TRBJ1-5
cdr3_length: 12
v_call: TRBV30
d_call: NA
cdr3_nt: TGTGCCTGGAGCGCCACAAATCAGCCCCAGCATTTT
cdr3_aa: CAWSATNQPQHF

clone_size: NA
j_call: TRBJ1-4
cdr3_length: 14
v_call: TRBV9
d_call: TRBD1
cdr3_nt: TGTGCCAGCAGCGGCGGACAGGGAGGGGAAAAACTGTTTTTT
cdr3_aa: CASSGGQGGEKLFF

clone_size: few
j_call: TRBJ1-5
cdr3_length: 15
v_call: TRBV6-1
d_call: NA
cdr3_nt: TGTGCCAGCAGGCGGTACAATTTGAACAATCAGCCCCAGCATTTT
cdr3_aa: CASRRYNLNNQPQHF

clone_size: NA
j_call: TRBJ1-1
cdr3_length: 15
v_call: TRBV5-1
d_call: NA
cdr3_nt: TGCGCCAGCAGCTTGGGGGACATCCTAAACACTGAAGCTTTCTTT
cdr3_aa: CASSLGDILNTEAFF

clone_size: NA
j_call: TRBJ1-2
cdr3_length: 13
v_call: TRBV9
d_call: TRBD1
cdr3_nt: TGTGCCAGCAGCCGCGAGGGGGCCTATGGCTACACCTTC
cdr3_aa: CASSREGAYGYTF

clone_size: NA
j_call: TRBJ2-7
cdr3_length: 14
v_call: TRBV7-9
d_call: NA
cdr3_nt: TGTTCCAGCAGCTTACACAGTCAGTCCTACGAGCAGTACTTC
cdr3_aa: CSSSLHSQSYEQYF

clone_size: NA
j_call: TRBJ2-1
cdr3_length: 13
v_call: TRBV5-6
d_call: NA
cdr3_nt: TGTGCCAGCAGCCCGGGGGGCCTAAGTGAGCAGTTCTTC
cdr3_aa: CASSPGGLSEQFF

clone_size: NA
j_call: TRBJ2-6
cdr3_length: 17
v_call: TRBV5-1
d_call: NA
cdr3_nt: TGCGCCAGCAGCTTGGACAGGGTTTTCTCTGGGGCCAACGTCCTGACTTTC
cdr3_aa: CASSLDRVFSGANVLTF

clone_size: few
j_call: TRBJ2-7
cdr3_length: 15
v_call: TRBV7-8
d_call: TRBD1
cdr3_nt: TGTGCCAGCAGCTCGCGGACAGGGGTGGCCTACGAGCAGTACTTC
cdr3_aa: CASSSRTGVAYEQYF

clone_size: NA
j_call: TRBJ1-1
cdr3_length: 15
v_call: TRBV28
d_call: NA
cdr3_nt: TGTGCCAGCAGTCCCATCCCCCCAAACAGGGCTGAAGCTTTCTTT
cdr3_aa: CASSPIPPNRAEAFF